A single sample is the source of the 22 T cell receptor beta chains below, sequenced in a study of shared clonotypes between healthy human individuals. Sequenced by immunoSEQ multiplex PCR; TCRdb stores in-frame clones only, minus some. The sample holds some 2 million clones, about 94% seen once. Only CD45RO-negative cells positively selected for CCR7 counted as naive CD8 cells, so terminally differentiated effector memory CD45RA+ cells were excluded. Sample: naive CD8+ T cells sorted from blood. These receptor sequences come from a young man in good health.

The CDR3 DNA reads as TGCGCCAGCAGCTTGGAGGACAGGGGGCTATATTACGAGCAGTACTTC. Translated, it gives CASSLEDRGLYYEQYF. The V call is TRBV5-1, the J call TRBJ2-7; 11 positions agree with TRBD1. The V gene end was trimmed by 0 bases and the J gene end by 4 bases; junction bases not matched to a gene: 6. Germline CDR1 is SGHRS and CDR2 is YFSETQ. CDR3 length: 16 amino acids.

This chain connects TRBV7-6 to TRBJ2-7; TRBD2 aligns across 12 bases. Germline V gene sequence: CDR1 SGHVS, CDR2 FNYEAQ. The CDR3 has 18 residues. With 1 base clipped from V and 0 bases from J, the junction kept 7 bases outside the gene matches. The DNA for the CDR3 is TGTGCCAGCAGCTTAGGGCCCGGGACTAGCGGGCACTCCTACGAGCAGTACTTC. It codes for CASSLGPGTSGHSYEQYF.

Comments on this clone: The sample contains more than one DNA sequence encoding this CDR3. V is TRBV11-2 and J is TRBJ1-5; D call uncertain. Trimming pared 6 bases from V and 0 bases from J, leaving 12 bases between. The CDR3 extends over 15 amino acids. Germline loops: CDR1 SGHAT, CDR2 FQNNGV. CDR3 coding DNA: TGTGCCAGCAGTTTAACCGGGGATAGCAATCAGCCCCAGCATTTT. Its translation is CASSLTGDSNQPQHF.

V is TRBV28 and J is TRBJ1-1, with TRBD1 matching over 7 bases. CDR3 length: 12 residues. Germline lookup yields CDR1 MDHEN and CDR2 SYDVKM. V was pared by 4 bases and J by 8 bases, with 4 bases of the junction left unmatched. CDR3 sequence: CASSYGQVEAFF. CDR3 DNA sequence: TGTGCCAGCAGTTACGGACAGGTGGAAGCTTTCTTT.

Concerning this clone itself: Other DNA variants within this sample encode the same CDR3. V and J are TRBV2 and TRBJ2-7; D could derive from TRBD1 or TRBD2 (6 bases each). Germline CDR1 reads SNHLY; CDR2 reads FYNNEI. There are 14 residues in the CDR3. The V end was cut by 3 bases, the J end by 2 bases, with 11 bases between. The CDR3 loop is CASSEGGRTYEQYF. The CDR3 DNA follows: TGTGCCAGCAGTGAGGGGGGCAGGACCTACGAGCAGTACTTC.

This sequence joins TRBV28 and TRBJ1-1; D remains ambiguous. The CDR3 loop spans 11 amino acids. Germline CDR1 and CDR2: MDHEN and SYDVKM. Deletions cut 3 bases from V and 8 bases from J, with 7 bases between. The CDR3, as DNA: TGTGCCAGCAGTTTCTCCATCGAAGCTTTCTTT. It translates to CASSFSIEAFF.

V usage is TRBV25-1 and J usage is TRBJ2-1, with 7 bases identical to TRBD1. Germline values: CDR1 MGHDK, CDR2 SYGVNS. V lost 4 bases and J lost 7; bases outside the gene matches: 13. This CDR3 region has 16 residues. The CDR3 nucleotides read TGTGCCAGCAGTGGGAGGACAGGATTACAGGGGAATGAGCAGTTCTTC. This gives the protein CASSGRTGLQGNEQFF.

This clone came up a few times. The germline gene is not matched at one end of the junction; a read error may be the cause. V is TRBV7-7 and J is TRBJ2-7; TRBD1 or TRBD2 may be the D gene (5 bases each). The CDR3 length is 16 residues. Germline values: CDR1 SSHAT, CDR2 FNYEAQ (reference sequence). The CDR3 loop is CASSSRDDSLGYEQYF. The DNA for the CDR3 is TGTGCTAGCAGCTCCAGGGACGACAGTTTGGGTTACGAGCAGTACTTC.

This chain joins TRBV27 and TRBJ2-5, with 7 bases lining up with TRBD2. Germline V gives CDR1 MNHEY, CDR2 SMNVEV (reference sequence). V lost 6 bases to trimming and J lost 1 base; unmatched junction nucleotides: 11. The CDR3 consists of 16 residues. Here the CDR3 DNA reads TGTGCCAGCAGCCTAGTTTCGGGAGGATTCCAAGAGACCCAGTACTTC. Its protein is CASSLVSGGFQETQYF.

This chain uses TRBV11-2 with TRBJ2-2, with D tentatively TRBD2 (5 bases). Germline CDR1 reads SGHAT; CDR2 reads FQNNGV. The V gene lost 0 bases and the J gene lost 6 bases, with 14 bases spanning the gap. This CDR3 is 16 amino acids long. This CDR3 reads CASSLDPIRGSGELFF. In nucleotides, the CDR3 is TGTGCCAGCAGCTTAGATCCAATTCGGGGTTCCGGGGAGCTGTTTTTT.

The chain employs TRBV7-9 and TRBJ2-1; the D is unclear. This CDR3 is 11 amino acids long. V shed 5 bases and J shed 8 bases, with 7 bases lying between them. Per germline, CDR1 SEHNR and CDR2 FQNEAQ (reference sequence). The chain's CDR3 is CASSPLDEQFF. Written as DNA, the CDR3 is TGTGCCAGCAGCCCTCTGGATGAGCAGTTCTTC.

CDR3 in DNA: TGTGCCAGCAGCGCGACCGGGACAGGGCTTGGCTATGGCTACACCTTC. This gives the protein CASSATGTGLGYGYTF. The V gene is TRBV2, the J gene TRBJ1-2; TRBD1 matches 9 bases. The CDR3 extends over 16 amino acids. The germline CDR1 and CDR2 sequences are SNHLY and FYNNEI. Trimming cost V 6 bases and J 4 bases; bases outside gene matches: 12.

The chain carries TRBV5-1 and TRBJ2-1, with 12 bases aligning to TRBD1. Germline CDR1 SGHRS, CDR2 YFSETQ. The CDR3 runs to 16 residues. J gave up 2 bases and V 3 bases, and 3 bases lay outside the gene matches. CDR3 region: CASSSGTGGPYNEQFF. The CDR3 nucleotides are TGCGCCAGCAGCTCCGGGACAGGGGGCCCCTACAATGAGCAGTTCTTC.

This clone was observed once. J is TRBJ2-7 and V is TRBV6-6; TRBD1 matches at 7 bases. Unmatched junction bases numbered 9, after V lost 5 bases and J lost 2 bases. CDR1 MNHNY and CDR2 SVGAGI come from the germline V gene (reference sequence). The CDR3 length is 15 residues. CDR3 sequence reads: CASSPGTVLPYEQYF. The CDR3 DNA follows: TGTGCCAGCAGTCCTGGGACAGTACTCCCCTACGAGCAGTACTTC.

V gene TRBV7-8 combines with J gene TRBJ2-7; 7 bases are a match to TRBD2. The CDR3 runs to 15 residues. Germline loops: CDR1 SGHVS, CDR2 FQNEAQ. Trimming took 1 base from V and 6 from J; bases not matched to a gene: 9. The CDR3 DNA reads as TGTGCCAGCAGCTTAGGGGTGGCTAGCGGTGGCGAGCAGTACTTC. Protein: CASSLGVASGGEQYF.

Only one count was recorded for this clone. The chain uses TRBV30 and TRBJ1-1, with D uncertain. The germline gives CDR1 GTSNPN, CDR2 SVGIG (reference sequence). The CDR3 spans 13 residues. Trimming stripped 1 base from V and 3 bases from J, with 9 bases between. The CDR3 coding sequence is TGTGCCTGGAGTGCCAAACCCCACACTGAAGCTTTCTTT. It codes for CAWSAKPHTEAFF.

The rearrangement joins TRBV27 to TRBJ2-3, with no clear D. This CDR3 has 14 residues. Germline lookup yields CDR1 MNHEY and CDR2 SMNVEV (reference sequence). Trimming cost V 6 bases and J 4 bases, with 14 bases left between them. CDR3 sequence (DNA): TGTGCCAGCAGCTCCCGACCTGGGGCAGATACGCAGTATTTT. Residues: CASSSRPGADTQYF.

This chain uses TRBV27 with TRBJ2-7, with D perhaps TRBD1 (5 bases). Germline CDR1 is MNHEY and CDR2 is SMNVEV (reference sequence). The V gene lost 0 bases and the J gene lost 2 bases, with 11 bases spanning the gap. The CDR3 is 15 residues long. CDR3 region: CASSLSFDSTYEQYF. Here the CDR3 DNA reads TGTGCCAGCAGTTTATCCTTCGACAGTACCTACGAGCAGTACTTC.

V usage is TRBV28 and J usage is TRBJ2-1; D may match TRBD1 or TRBD2 (5 bases each). The CDR3 runs 17 residues. V was pared by 5 bases and J by 8 bases, with 25 bases between. Germline V gene lookup returns CDR1 MDHEN and CDR2 SYDVKM. The chain's CDR3 is CASSPGGLGSLGDEQFF. The CDR3 DNA sequence: TGTGCCAGCAGTCCCGGCGGGTTGGGTTCTCTGGGGGATGAGCAGTTCTTC. The full variable domain, with the rest looked up from reference TRBV28 and TRBJ2-1, is DVKVTQSSRYLVKRTGEKVFLECVQDMDHENMFWYRQDPGLGLRLIYFSYDVKMKEKGDIPEGYSVSREKKERFSLILESASTNQTSMYLCASSPGGLGSLGDEQFFGPGTRLTVL.

J is TRBJ1-6 and V is TRBV5-6; tentative D call: TRBD1 (6 bases). In germline, CDR1 is SGHDT, CDR2 YYEEEE. This CDR3 has 14 residues. Trimming took 3 bases from V and 7 from J, leaving 11 bases between them. This CDR3 is CASSSLTGNSPLHF. The CDR3 DNA reads as TGTGCCAGCAGCTCCTTAACAGGGAATTCACCCCTCCACTTT.

This chain links TRBV9 with TRBJ1-2; D possibly corresponds to TRBD1 (6 bases). The CDR3 has 12 amino acids. V was shortened by 0 bases and J by 7 bases, with 7 bases between the two germline ends. Germline CDR1 is SGDLS and CDR2 is YYNGEE. The CDR3 loop reads CASSVDRAGYTF. CDR3 DNA: TGTGCCAGCAGCGTAGACAGGGCTGGCTACACCTTC. Drawing the rest from reference TRBV9 and TRBJ1-2, the complete variable domain is DSGVTQTPKHLITATGQRVTLRCSPRSGDLSVYWYQQSLDQGLQFLIQYYNGEERAKGNILERFSAQQFPDLHSELNLSSLELGDSALYFCASSVDRAGYTFGSGTRLTVV.

The genes are TRBV4-3 and TRBJ1-1; D ambiguous. Germline V gene lookup returns CDR1 LGHNA and CDR2 YSLEER. The CDR3 sequence is 14 residues long. V was trimmed by 1 base and J by 4 bases, leaving 10 bases between them. The CDR3 coding sequence is TGCGCCAGCAGCCAAGCGGTAGTTCCCACTGAAGCTTTCTTT. Its protein is CASSQAVVPTEAFF.